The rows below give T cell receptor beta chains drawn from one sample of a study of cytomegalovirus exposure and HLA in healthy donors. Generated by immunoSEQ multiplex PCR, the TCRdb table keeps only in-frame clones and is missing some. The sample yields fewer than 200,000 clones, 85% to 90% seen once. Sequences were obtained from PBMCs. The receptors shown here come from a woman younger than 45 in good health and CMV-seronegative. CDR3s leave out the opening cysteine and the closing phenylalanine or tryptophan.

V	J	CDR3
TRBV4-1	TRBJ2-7	ASSQVGPSYEQY
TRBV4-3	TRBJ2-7	ASSQDEGGSYEQY
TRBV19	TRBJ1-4	ASSIRTARGEKLF
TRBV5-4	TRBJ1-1	ASSLVGTGPNTEAF
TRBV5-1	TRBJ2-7	ASSLEVGASGFYEQY
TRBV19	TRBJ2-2	ASSILQGATGELF
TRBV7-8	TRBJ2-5	ASSYLQGSQETQY
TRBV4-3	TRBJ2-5	ASSQDLGGGETQY
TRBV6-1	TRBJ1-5	ASSVTVPPQH
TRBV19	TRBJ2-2	ASSISPPGTANTGELF
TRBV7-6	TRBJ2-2	ASSLQAGGRGGELF